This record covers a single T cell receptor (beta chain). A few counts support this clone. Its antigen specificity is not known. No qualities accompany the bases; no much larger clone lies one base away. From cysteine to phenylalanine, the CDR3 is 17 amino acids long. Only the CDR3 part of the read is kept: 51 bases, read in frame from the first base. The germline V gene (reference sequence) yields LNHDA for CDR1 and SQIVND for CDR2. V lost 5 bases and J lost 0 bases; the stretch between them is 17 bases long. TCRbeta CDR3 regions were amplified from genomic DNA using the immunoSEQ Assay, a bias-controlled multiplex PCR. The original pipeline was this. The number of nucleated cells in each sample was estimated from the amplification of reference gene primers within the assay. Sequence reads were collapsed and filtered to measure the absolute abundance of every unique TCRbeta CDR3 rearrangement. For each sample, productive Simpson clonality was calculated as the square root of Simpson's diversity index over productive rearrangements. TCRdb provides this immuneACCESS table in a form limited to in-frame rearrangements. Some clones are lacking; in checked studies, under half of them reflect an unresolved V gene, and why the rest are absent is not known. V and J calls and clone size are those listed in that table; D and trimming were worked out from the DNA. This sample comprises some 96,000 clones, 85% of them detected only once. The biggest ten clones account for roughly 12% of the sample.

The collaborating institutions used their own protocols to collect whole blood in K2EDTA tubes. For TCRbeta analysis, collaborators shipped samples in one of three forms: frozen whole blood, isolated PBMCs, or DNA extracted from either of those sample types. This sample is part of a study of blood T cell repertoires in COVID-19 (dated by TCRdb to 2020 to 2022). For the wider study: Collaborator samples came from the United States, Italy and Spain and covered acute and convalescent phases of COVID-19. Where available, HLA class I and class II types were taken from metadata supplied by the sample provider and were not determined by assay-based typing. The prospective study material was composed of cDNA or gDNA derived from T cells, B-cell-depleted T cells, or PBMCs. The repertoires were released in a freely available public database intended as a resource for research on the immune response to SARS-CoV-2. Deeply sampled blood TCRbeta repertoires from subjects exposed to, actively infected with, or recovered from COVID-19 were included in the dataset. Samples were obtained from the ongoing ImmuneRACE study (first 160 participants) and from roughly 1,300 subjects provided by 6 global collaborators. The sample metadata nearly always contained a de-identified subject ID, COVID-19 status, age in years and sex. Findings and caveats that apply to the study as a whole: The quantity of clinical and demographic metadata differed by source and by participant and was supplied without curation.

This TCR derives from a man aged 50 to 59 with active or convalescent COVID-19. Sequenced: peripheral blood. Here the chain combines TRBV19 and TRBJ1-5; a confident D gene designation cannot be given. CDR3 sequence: CASSRVSSDYSNQPQHF. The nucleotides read TGTGCCAGTAGTCGAGTGTCGAGTGACTATAGCAATCAGCCCCAGCATTTT.